This section outlines one T cell receptor (beta chain) sequence together with its context. The sort gate was single viable CD3+CD4+CD8-CD45RO+ cells for memory CD4+ T cells. Clones were sequenced by immunoSEQ multiplex PCR, and TCRdb holds only the in-frame ones, with some missing. The sample includes some 50,000 clones, roughly 72% of them seen just once. The data originate from a study of memory CD4+ T cells and cytomegalovirus serostatus. On the study more broadly: This sample comes from healthy Belgian adults, about 10 CMV seropositive, approximately 22 seronegative.

Deletions cut 5 bases from V and 8 bases from J, with 17 bases between. The CDR3 contains 13 residues. In germline, CDR1 is GTSNPN, CDR2 SVGIG (reference sequence). The receptor's source is an adult in good health and CMV-seronegative. This rearrangement joins TRBV30 to TRBJ2-3; D possibly corresponds to TRBD2 (5 bases). Sequences were obtained from memory CD4+ T cells from blood. In nucleotides, the CDR3 is TGTGCCTGGGGCGAAGGACTCTTCTCTACGCAGTATTTT. It specifies CAWGEGLFSTQYF.